Below are 11 T cell receptor beta chains sequenced from a single sample in a study of T cell repertoires in cytomegalovirus infection. TCRdb independently ran MiXCR on the reads; one entry per CDR3 protein. The sample carries more than 250,000 distinct CDR3 sequences, about 25% recorded once. No antigen has been identified for these receptors. The source was cultured PBMCs, collected from culture after CMV antigen stimulation. All receptors come from a human donor in good health (CMV status not recorded). Some clones in this sample may be carry-over from other donors' samples.

As regards this clonotype: The junction does not match germline at one end; this may be a read error. The V call is TRBV7-7, the J call TRBJ2-1, with D maybe TRBD2 (5 bases). This CDR3 is built from 14 residues. The germline V gene has CDR1 SSHAT and CDR2 FNYEAQ (reference sequence). Here the CDR3 DNA reads TGTGCTAGCAGCCGGAGGCGGTTTTACAATGAGCAGTTCTTC. Translated, it gives CASSRRRFYNEQFF.

This clonotype was recorded a few times. The chain links TRBV18 to TRBJ2-3, with D uncertain. V shed 0 bases and J shed 0 bases, with 10 bases lying between them. This CDR3 region has 16 residues. Germline CDR1 KGHSH, CDR2 LQKENI. CDR3 in DNA: TGTGCCAGCTCACCACCTTACTCAACTAGCACAGATACGCAGTATTTT. Translating gives CASSPPYSTSTDTQYF. The full variable domain, its missing parts supplied by reference TRBV18 and TRBJ2-3, is NAGVMQNPRHLVRRRGQEARLRCSPMKGHSHVYWYRQLPEEGLKFMVYLQKENIIDESGMPKERFSAEFPKEGPSILRIQQVVRGDSAAYFCASSPPYSTSTDTQYFGPGTRLTVL.

There are a few counts of this clonotype. This rearrangement joins TRBV18 to TRBJ1-5; maybe TRBD1 (5 bases). Germline lookup yields CDR1 KGHSH and CDR2 LQKENI. This CDR3 comprises 15 residues. Trimming shortened V by 3 bases and J by 7 bases, and 16 bases separated the two germline ends. Here the CDR3 DNA reads TGTGCCAGCTCACCTGGATCAGGGCCAGGACAGCCCCAGCATTTT. Translating it yields CASSPGSGPGQPQHF.

This clonotype occurred a few times. The J gene is TRBJ2-2, the V gene TRBV11-3; D remains ambiguous. The germline CDR1 and CDR2 sequences are SGHNT and YENEEA. This CDR3 is 15 amino acids long. V lost 5 bases, J lost 4 bases, and 14 bases lay in between. In DNA form, the CDR3 reads TGTGCCAGCAGCCGAAATGGGCCGGTCACCGGGGAGCTGTTTTTT. Translated, it gives CASSRNGPVTGELFF.

The V call is TRBV19, the J call TRBJ2-1; 7 bases are shared with TRBD2. The CDR3 runs to 13 residues. The V segment lost 8 bases and the J segment 6 bases; nucleotides outside the gene matches: 7. CDR1 is LNHDA and CDR2 is SQIVND in the germline V gene (reference sequence). The CDR3 DNA reads as TGTGCCAGTCGGGGTAGCGGGTCCAATGAGCAGTTCTTC. Translated: CASRGSGSNEQFF.

This clonotype has a single count. The rearrangement joins TRBV4-1 to TRBJ1-6; unclear D gene. Germline V gene data show CDR1 as MGHRA and CDR2 as YSYEKL. Deletions cut 0 bases from V and 11 bases from J, with 8 bases between. The CDR3 covers 13 residues. The CDR3 DNA sequence: TGCGCCAGCAGCCAAGATCCATTCACACCCCTCCACTTT. Translated: CASSQDPFTPLHF.

This clonotype was counted many times. This chain connects TRBV7-2 to TRBJ1-2; 9 positions agree with TRBD1. Germline values: CDR1 SGHTA, CDR2 FQGNSA. The CDR3 spans 15 residues. V lost 0 bases to trimming and J lost 2 bases; unmatched junction nucleotides: 1. In DNA, the CDR3 is TGTGCCAGCAGCTTAGCGGGACAGGGCAACTATGGCTACACCTTC. Translating it yields CASSLAGQGNYGYTF.

The chain uses TRBV10-3 and TRBJ1-2; no firm D call. CDR1 ENHRY and CDR2 SYGVKD come from the germline V gene. The CDR3 extends over 16 amino acids. V lost 3 bases to trimming and J lost 8 bases, with 22 bases between them. This CDR3 is CAISEPTVWLGEGYTF. The CDR3 DNA sequence: TGTGCCATCAGTGAACCGACCGTCTGGCTTGGAGAGGGCTACACCTTC.

In its sample, this clonotype was seen many times. V usage is TRBV7-2 and J usage is TRBJ2-3; TRBD1 might be the D (7 bases). In germline, CDR1 is SGHTA, CDR2 FQGNSA. With 5 bases removed from V and 4 bases from J, the gap between germline ends came to 19 bases. This CDR3 region has 16 residues. This CDR3 is CASSTMTGRGPDTQYF. The CDR3 nucleotides read TGTGCCAGCAGCACCATGACAGGGCGGGGCCCAGATACGCAGTATTTT.

This clonotype was seen only a few times. The V call is TRBV30, the J call TRBJ2-5; 9 bases agree with TRBD2. The germline V gene has CDR1 GTSNPN and CDR2 SVGIG (reference sequence). The CDR3 contains 14 residues. Trimming at V came to 3 bases and at J to 4 bases, leaving 6 bases not matched to a gene. As DNA, the CDR3 is TGTGCCTGGAGCGGCGGGAGGGGGCGAGAGACCCAGTACTTC. Translating gives CAWSGGRGRETQYF.

This clonotype was observed a single time. The chain couples TRBV6-5 to TRBJ2-7; no clear D gene. CDR1 is MNHEY and CDR2 is SVGAGI in the germline V gene. Trimming pared 5 bases from V and 7 bases from J, leaving 15 bases between. The CDR3 runs to 13 residues. The CDR3 nucleotides are TGTGCCAGCAGTCCTTACAGACGAGGAGAGCAGTACTTC. Translating it yields CASSPYRRGEQYF.